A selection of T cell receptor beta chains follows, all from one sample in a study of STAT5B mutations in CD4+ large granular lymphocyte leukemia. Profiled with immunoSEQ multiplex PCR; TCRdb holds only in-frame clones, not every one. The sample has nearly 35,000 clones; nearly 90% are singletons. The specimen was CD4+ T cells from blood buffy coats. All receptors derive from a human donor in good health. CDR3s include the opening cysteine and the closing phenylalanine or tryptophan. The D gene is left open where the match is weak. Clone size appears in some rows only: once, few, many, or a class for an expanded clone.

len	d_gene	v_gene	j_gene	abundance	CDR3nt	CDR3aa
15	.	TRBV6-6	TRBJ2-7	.	TGTGCCAGCAGTTATTCCGGGACCAGATCCTACGAGCAGTACTTC	CASSYSGTRSYEQYF
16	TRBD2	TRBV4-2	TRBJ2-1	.	TGTGCCAGCAGCCAGCAACTAGCGGGAGGCTACAATGAGCAGTTCTTC	CASSQQLAGGYNEQFF
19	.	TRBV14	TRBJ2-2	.	TGTGCCAGCAGCCTCGGGGATAGGAGGGGGGAGATGTTAACCGGGGAGCTGTTTTTT	CASSLGDRRGEMLTGELFF
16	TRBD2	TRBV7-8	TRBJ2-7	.	TGTGCCAGCAGCTTAACCCAGGGACTAGCGGGAGGTGGGCAGTACTTC	CASSLTQGLAGGGQYF
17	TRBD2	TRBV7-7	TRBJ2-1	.	TGTGCCAGCAGCTTAGGGCTAGCGGGAGCCTCCTACAATGAGCAGTTCTTC	CASSLGLAGASYNEQFF
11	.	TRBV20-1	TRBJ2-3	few	TGCAGTGCTACCTGGGGGGATACGCAGTATTTT	CSATWGDTQYF
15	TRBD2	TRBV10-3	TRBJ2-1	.	TGTGCCATCAGTGACGAACTAGCGGGAGCCAATGAGCAGTTCTTC	CAISDELAGANEQFF
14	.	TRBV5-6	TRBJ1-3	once	TGTGCCAGCACCCAGGGCAGCTCTGGAAACACCATATATTTT	CASTQGSSGNTIYF
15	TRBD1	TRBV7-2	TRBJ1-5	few	TGTGCCAGCAGCCCAATGACAGGGGACAATCAGCCCCAGCATTTT	CASSPMTGDNQPQHF
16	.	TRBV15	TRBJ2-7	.	TGTGCCACCAGCAGAGGAGGTCCAATTAGCTCCTACGAGCAGTACTTC	CATSRGGPISSYEQYF
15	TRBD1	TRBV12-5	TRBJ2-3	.	TGTGCTAGTGGTTCGGGGACAGGGGTCACAGATACGCAGTATTTT	CASGSGTGVTDTQYF
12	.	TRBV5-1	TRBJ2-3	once	TGCGCCAGCAGCTTGGGGGCGGATACGCAGTATTTT	CASSLGADTQYF
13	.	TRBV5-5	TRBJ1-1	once	TGTGCCAGCAGCTTGGTCCGGATGCCCGAAGCTTTCTTT	CASSLVRMPEAFF
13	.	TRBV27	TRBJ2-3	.	TGTGCCAGCAGTCTACGTGCTCGGGATACGCAGTATTTT	CASSLRARDTQYF
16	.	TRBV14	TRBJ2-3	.	TGTGCCAGCAGCCCAGTGGGCCCATGGGAGGTGGATGCGCAGTATTTT	CASSPVGPWEVDAQYF
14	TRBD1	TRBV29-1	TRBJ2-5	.	TGCAGCGCCTCTGGGAGGGACAGGGGTGAGACCCAGTACTTC	CSASGRDRGETQYF
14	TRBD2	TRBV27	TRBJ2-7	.	TGTGCCAGCAGTGCTAGCGGGAGGGCCTACGAGCAGTACTTC	CASSASGRAYEQYF
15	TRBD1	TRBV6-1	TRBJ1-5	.	TGTGCCAGCAGCGGACAGGGGTCGAGCAATCAGCCCCAGCATTTT	CASSGQGSSNQPQHF
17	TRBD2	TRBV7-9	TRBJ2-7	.	TGTGCCAGCAGCCCGGGACTAGCGGGAGCTCGAGGATACGAGCAGTACTTC	CASSPGLAGARGYEQYF
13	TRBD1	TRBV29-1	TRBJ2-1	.	TGCAGCGCGGACAGGGGGCTCATGGGGGAGCAGTTCTTC	CSADRGLMGEQFF
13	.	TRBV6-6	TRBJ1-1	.	TGTGCCAGCAGTGCGGGACAGAACACTGAAGCTTTCTTT	CASSAGQNTEAFF
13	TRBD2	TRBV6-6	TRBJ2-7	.	TGTGCCAGCAGTCGCGCGGGGGGGGTCGAGCAGTACTTC	CASSRAGGVEQYF
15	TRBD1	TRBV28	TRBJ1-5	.	TGTGCCAGCAGATACCAGGACAGGGGCCCTCAGCCCCAGCATTTT	CASRYQDRGPQPQHF
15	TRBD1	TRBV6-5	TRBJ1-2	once	TGTGCCAGCAGTTACTCGGGACAGGGGAAAACTGGCTACACCTTC	CASSYSGQGKTGYTF
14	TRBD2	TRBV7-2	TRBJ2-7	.	TGTGCCAGCAGCCGGACTAGCGGGAGATACGAGCAGTACTTC	CASSRTSGRYEQYF
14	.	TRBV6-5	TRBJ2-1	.	TGTGCCAGCAGTTACCACGGACGGTACAATGAGCAGTTCTTC	CASSYHGRYNEQFF
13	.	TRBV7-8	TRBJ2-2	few	TGTGCCAGCAGCTTAGGGAACACCGGGGAGCTGTTTTTT	CASSLGNTGELFF
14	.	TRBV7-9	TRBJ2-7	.	TGTGCCAGCAGCGTGAGTAGCGGCTCCTACGAGCAGTACTTC	CASSVSSGSYEQYF
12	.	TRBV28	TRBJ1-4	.	TGTGCCAGCAGTGTATCGAGGGAAAAACTGTTTTTT	CASSVSREKLFF
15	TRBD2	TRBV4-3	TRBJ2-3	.	TGCGCCAGCAGTCGCACCGGGACTAGGGCGGATACGCAGTATTTT	CASSRTGTRADTQYF
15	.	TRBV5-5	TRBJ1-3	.	TGTGCCAGCAGCCCACAGGGTTCGGACGGAAACACCATATATTTT	CASSPQGSDGNTIYF
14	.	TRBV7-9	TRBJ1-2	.	TGTGCCAGCAGCGTGGGGCCAATTTACTATGGCTACACCTTC	CASSVGPIYYGYTF
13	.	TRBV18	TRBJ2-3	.	TGTGCCAGCTCACCTTCACTCACAGATACGCAGTATTTT	CASSPSLTDTQYF
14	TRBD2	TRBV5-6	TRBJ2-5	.	TGTGCCAGCAGTGGACTAGCGGGAAGAGAGACCCAGTACTTC	CASSGLAGRETQYF
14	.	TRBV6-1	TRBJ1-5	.	TGTGCCAGCAGTGACCCCGTCCTGAGTCAGCCCCAGCATTTT	CASSDPVLSQPQHF
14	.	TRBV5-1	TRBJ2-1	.	TGCGCCAGCAGCCCGGAGGGCAGTTACAATGAGCAGTTCTTC	CASSPEGSYNEQFF
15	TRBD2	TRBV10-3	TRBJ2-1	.	TGTGCCTCTTATAGCGGGACGGAGACCTACAATGAGCAGTTCTTC	CASYSGTETYNEQFF
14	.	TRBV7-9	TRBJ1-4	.	TGTGCCAGCAGCTTAGGGGTGTTGGATGAAAAACTGTTTTTT	CASSLGVLDEKLFF
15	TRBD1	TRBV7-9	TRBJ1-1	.	TGTGCCAGCAGCGTTATAATGGACAGGATTGCTGAAGCTTTCTTT	CASSVIMDRIAEAFF
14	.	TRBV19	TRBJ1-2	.	TGTGCCAGTAGTTCCCACAGGGCTGGCTATGGCTACACCTTC	CASSSHRAGYGYTF
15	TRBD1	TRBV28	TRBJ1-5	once	TGTGCCAGCAGGAAAGGGGACAGAGAAAATCAGCCCCAGCATTTT	CASRKGDRENQPQHF
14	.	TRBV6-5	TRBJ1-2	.	TGTGCCAGCAGTTACCTAAGCGAGTTGAAAGGCTACACCTTC	CASSYLSELKGYTF
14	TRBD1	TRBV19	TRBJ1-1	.	TGTGCCAGTAGTATAGCCAGGGGGTACACTGAAGCTTTCTTT	CASSIARGYTEAFF
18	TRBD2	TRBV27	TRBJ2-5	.	TGTGCCAGCAGTCCCTCAAGTGGCACTAGCGGTCTCAGGGAGACCCAGTACTTC	CASSPSSGTSGLRETQYF
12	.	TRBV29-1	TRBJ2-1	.	TGCAGCGCTAGTGAAGGGTTCAGTGAGCAGTTCTTC	CSASEGFSEQFF